Shown below are 16 T cell receptor beta chains from a single sample sequenced in a study of cytomegalovirus exposure and HLA in healthy donors. PCR was performed using 60 Vbeta and 13 Jbeta primers. Assay: immunoSEQ multiplex PCR; the TCRdb copy retains only in-frame clones and omits some. The table lists 150,000 to 200,000 clones, more than 75% of them singletons. Source material: PBMCs. These receptors were obtained from a woman in her twenties or thirties in good health and CMV-seropositive.

The rearrangement uses TRBV5-1 and TRBJ2-5; 9 bases align to TRBD1. The V gene end was trimmed by 4 bases and the J gene end by 2 bases; junction bases not matched to a gene: 3. In germline, CDR1 is SGHRS, CDR2 YFSETQ. This CDR3 comprises 14 residues. The CDR3 DNA reads TGCGCCAGCAGCCGTGACAGGGGGCAAGAGACCCAGTACTTC. This codes for CASSRDRGQETQYF.

The CDR3 sequence is CSVGTGTGRADTQYF. The CDR3 DNA follows: TGCAGCGTTGGGACCGGGACAGGGAGGGCCGATACGCAGTATTTT. The rearrangement uses TRBV29-1 and TRBJ2-3; 9 positions match TRBD1. The trim removed 4 bases at V and 6 bases at J, leaving 11 bases unmatched. This CDR3 has 15 amino acids. The germline V gene encodes CDR1 SQVTM and CDR2 ANQGSEA.

The rearrangement uses TRBV4-1 and TRBJ1-2, with 8 bases that match TRBD1. Trimming removed 0 bases from V and 4 bases from J; junction bases left unmatched: 1. This CDR3 contains 14 residues. The germline V gene has CDR1 MGHRA and CDR2 YSYEKL. CDR3 nucleotide sequence: TGCGCCAGCAGCCAAGAGGGACAGGTCTATGGCTACACCTTC. Translation gives CASSQEGQVYGYTF.

The chain employs TRBV7-2 and TRBJ2-7; 8 bases match TRBD2. CDR3 size: 13 residues. The germline gives CDR1 SGHTA, CDR2 FQGNSA. Trimming cost V 1 base and J 9 bases; bases outside gene matches: 5. CDR3 coding DNA: TGTGCCAGCAGCTTAGACCCGGGAGGGCCGCAGTACTTC. Protein sequence: CASSLDPGGPQYF.

V and J are TRBV5-8 and TRBJ2-3; D gene uncertain. The V and J ends lost 8 bases and 5 bases respectively, with 21 bases between them. This CDR3 region has 15 residues. CDR1 and CDR2 (germline): SGHTS, YDEGEE. CDR3 nucleotides: TGTGCCAGAGGAATCAAGCAGCTTAGGAGAGATACGCAGTATTTT. Translating it yields CARGIKQLRRDTQYF.

This clone was counted only a few times. The rearrangement uses TRBV11-2 and TRBJ2-5; possible D gene TRBD2, 6 bases. The CDR3 sequence is 16 residues long. Germline V gene data show CDR1 as SGHAT and CDR2 as FQNNGV. V was pared by 4 bases and J by 4 bases, with 19 bases between. The CDR3 bases are TGTGCCAGCAGCTCCACCAGCGCGCGGGGCAGAGAGACCCAGTACTTC. Translated, it gives CASSSTSARGRETQYF.

The chain links TRBV2 to TRBJ2-7, with TRBD2 as a possible D gene (7 bases). From germline, CDR1 is SNHLY and CDR2 FYNNEI. This CDR3 has 15 amino acids. Trimming shortened V by 7 bases and J by 2 bases, and 18 bases separated the two germline ends. DNA of the CDR3: TGTGCCAGCAAAGTAGGAGGGGGGGGAACCTACGAGCAGTACTTC. Its translation is CASKVGGGGTYEQYF.

The table lists this clone with a few counts. The V gene is TRBV18, the J gene TRBJ1-2; 9 nucleotides match TRBD1. This CDR3 is 14 amino acids long. Germline CDR1 KGHSH, CDR2 LQKENI. With 3 bases clipped from V and 3 bases from J, the junction kept 2 bases outside the gene matches. The CDR3 region is CASSPRTGDYGYTF. The CDR3 DNA sequence: TGTGCCAGCTCACCGCGGACAGGGGACTATGGCTACACCTTC.

The gene calls are TRBV28 and TRBJ2-5; TRBD1 aligns across 7 bases. In germline, CDR1 is MDHEN, CDR2 SYDVKM. This CDR3 is 14 amino acids long. The V and J ends lost 7 bases and 2 bases, in that order; junction bases with no gene match: 7. The chain's CDR3 is CASISGTAQETQYF. The CDR3 DNA follows: TGTGCCAGCATTTCCGGGACAGCTCAAGAGACCCAGTACTTC.

This clone turned up a few times. The V gene is TRBV5-6, the J gene TRBJ1-2; D is ambiguous. Germline V gene lookup returns CDR1 SGHDT and CDR2 YYEEEE. The CDR3 consists of 14 residues. V was cut by 4 bases and J by 2 bases, with 12 bases left in between. The CDR3 DNA follows: TGTGCCAGCAGCCCCTCTTCTTCCAACTATGGCTACACCTTC. As protein: CASSPSSSNYGYTF.

The rearrangement joins TRBV12-5 to TRBJ2-1; D is uncertain. CDR1 and CDR2 (germline): LGHNT, FRNRAP. The CDR3 has 13 amino acids. Trimming left V 1 base short and J 4 bases short, with 5 bases between. The CDR3 coding sequence is TGTGCTAGTGGTTTGGGCGAGTACAATGAGCAGTTCTTC. This translates into CASGLGEYNEQFF.

This clone was counted a few times. The chain carries TRBV10-3 and TRBJ2-7; the D is unclear. The germline CDR1 and CDR2 sequences are ENHRY and SYGVKD. The CDR3 spans 11 residues. Between the trimmed V and J ends, which lost 4 bases and 6 bases, there was a span of 7 bases. The CDR3 loop reads CAISGASEQYF. In DNA form, the CDR3 reads TGTGCCATCAGTGGAGCGAGCGAGCAGTACTTC.

The rearrangement joins TRBV19 to TRBJ2-2; the D gene is possibly TRBD1 (5 bases). V lost 5 bases and J 0 bases, leaving 13 bases between the germline ends. CDR1 LNHDA and CDR2 SQIVND come from the germline V gene (reference sequence). The CDR3 runs to 16 residues. The CDR3 loop is CASSGWTPTNTGELFF. The CDR3 region has the DNA TGTGCCAGTAGTGGATGGACACCTACGAACACCGGGGAGCTGTTTTTT.

This chain joins TRBV28 and TRBJ2-1, with 8 bases identical to TRBD1. CDR1 MDHEN and CDR2 SYDVKM come from the germline V gene. CDR3 length equals 15 residues. With 6 bases clipped from V and 1 base from J, the junction kept 5 bases outside the gene matches. The chain's CDR3 is CASSLTGGSYNEQFF. The CDR3 DNA is TGTGCCAGCAGCCTAACAGGGGGATCCTACAATGAGCAGTTCTTC.

The rearrangement uses TRBV10-1 and TRBJ2-1; 11 bases match TRBD2. Per germline, CDR1 WNHNN and CDR2 SYGVQD (reference sequence). The junction had 10 bases not matched to a gene; V was cut back by 5 bases and J by 4 bases. The CDR3 contains 17 residues. CDR3 bases: TGCGCCAGCAGTCCCCGCCTGACTAGCGGGGAATACAATGAGCAGTTCTTC. Amino acid sequence: CASSPRLTSGEYNEQFF.

V is TRBV19 and J is TRBJ2-2, with D uncertain. V lost 4 bases, J lost 5 bases, and 5 bases lay in between. The V gene's germline CDR1 is LNHDA and CDR2 SQIVND (reference sequence). This CDR3 has 12 amino acids. The CDR3 nucleotides read TGTGCCAGTAGTAGCTATACCGGGGAGCTGTTTTTT. Translation gives CASSSYTGELFF.